A single sample gave rise to the 24 T cell receptor beta chains below, sequenced in a study of blood T cells in healthy people across ages. Sample-barcoded 5' priming and a J-beta primer mix drove a second PCR of about 7 to 11 cycles. TCRdb reanalysed the 5' RACE reads using MiXCR and keeps one entry per CDR3 protein. The data show about 690,000 distinct CDR3 sequences, with roughly two fifths seen just once and 30% held by the top ten. The sample was blood. The origin of the receptors is an elderly man in good health.

The rearrangement joins TRBV10-3 to TRBJ1-5; D is undetermined. CDR1 is ENHRY and CDR2 is SYGVKD in the germline V gene. Trimming took off 10 bases at V and 4 bases at J, with 20 bases between the two ends. The CDR3 is 15 residues long. CDR3 residues: CATRKGAQSNQPQHF. CDR3 DNA sequence: TGTGCCACCCGGAAAGGAGCCCAGTCTAATCAGCCCCAGCATTTT.

The rearrangement joins TRBV4-3 to TRBJ1-2; 8 nucleotides agree with TRBD1. The V gene end was trimmed by 0 bases and the J gene end by 5 bases; junction bases not matched to a gene: 5. Germline CDR1 is LGHNA and CDR2 is YSLEER. This CDR3 has 15 amino acids. CDR3 DNA: TGCGCCAGCAGCCAAGATGGCAGGGGGCAATATGGCTACACCTTC. Translated, it gives CASSQDGRGQYGYTF.

Only a few counts were recorded for this clonotype. This chain uses TRBV20-1 with TRBJ1-1; tentatively, D is TRBD1 (6 bases). V was pared by 6 bases and J by 6 bases, with 11 bases between. CDR1 and CDR2 from the germline V gene are DFQATT and SNEGSKA (reference sequence). This CDR3 comprises 11 residues. The CDR3 sequence: CSAIQGPEAFF. The CDR3 region has the DNA TGCAGTGCAATACAGGGCCCTGAAGCTTTCTTT.

The chain couples TRBV11-2 to TRBJ1-2, with D perhaps matching TRBD1 (5 bases). The germline CDR1 and CDR2 sequences are SGHAT and FQNNGV. Trimming stripped 2 bases from V and 0 bases from J, with 7 bases between. There are 14 residues in the CDR3. The CDR3, as DNA: TGTGCCAGCAGCTTAAGGGACGCTAACTATGGCTACACCTTC. This sequence encodes CASSLRDANYGYTF.

The genes are TRBV5-1 and TRBJ1-1, with D perhaps TRBD1 (5 bases). V was cut by 3 bases and J by 2 bases, with 17 bases left in between. Germline V lookup: CDR1 SGHRS, CDR2 YFSETQ. CDR3 size: 16 residues. CDR3 sequence reads: CASSWDFDPENTEAFF. CDR3 bases: TGCGCCAGCAGCTGGGACTTCGACCCCGAAAACACTGAAGCTTTCTTT.

The genes are TRBV13 and TRBJ2-5; 7 nucleotides align to TRBD2. Looked up from germline, CDR1 is PRHDT and CDR2 is FYEKMQ (reference sequence). V was clipped by 4 bases and J by 9 bases; unmatched bases: 5. The CDR3 runs to 12 residues. The CDR3 nucleotides are TGTGCCAGCAGCTCGGGGAGGGAGGCCCAGTACTTC. As protein: CASSSGREAQYF.

A word on this clonotype: One end of the junction fails to match germline, which may point to a read error. V usage is TRBV5-1 and J usage is TRBJ2-7; D uncertain. The CDR3 has 13 amino acids. Germline loops: CDR1 SGHRS, CDR2 YFSETQ. This CDR3 is CASSLFRTNELYF. The CDR3 nucleotides read TGCGCCAGCAGCTTGTTTCGGACCAATGAGCTGTACTTC. The complete variable domain, with remaining parts taken from reference TRBV5-1 and TRBJ2-7, reads KAGVTQTPRYLIKTRGQQVTLSCSPISGHRSVSWYQQTPGQGLQFLFEYFSETQRNKGNFPGRFSGRQFSNSRSEMNVSTLELGDSALYLCASSLFRTNELYFGPGTRLTVT.

This clonotype was counted between two and nine times. The chain has TRBV10-1 and TRBJ2-7, with 9 bases matching TRBD1. J lost 5 bases, V lost 5 bases, and 10 bases had no gene match. From germline, CDR1 is WNHNN and CDR2 SYGVQD (reference sequence). This CDR3 is 15 amino acids long. The CDR3 sequence is CASSPGQGLANEQYF. CDR3 nucleotide sequence: TGCGCCAGCAGTCCGGGACAGGGTCTGGCCAACGAGCAGTACTTC.

The chain is built from TRBV12-3 or TRBV12-4 and TRBJ2-5; D not resolved. Trimming shortened V by 3 bases and J by 11 bases, and 16 bases separated the two germline ends. The CDR3 has 13 residues. CDR3 sequence: CASSFGPLNEQYF. The CDR3 coding sequence is TGTGCCAGCAGTTTCGGGCCCCTAAATGAGCAGTACTTC.

This clonotype has a handful of counts. V gene TRBV7-2 combines with J gene TRBJ2-7, with 10 bases that match TRBD2. This CDR3 spans 16 amino acids. Per germline, CDR1 SGHTA and CDR2 FQGNSA. V trimming: 5 bases; J trimming: 7 bases; junction bases outside the gene matches: 14. CDR3: CASSPRPRGTSDEQYF. In DNA form, the CDR3 reads TGTGCCAGCAGCCCCCGACCAAGAGGGACTAGCGATGAGCAGTACTTC.

The chain couples TRBV6-2 or TRBV6-3 to TRBJ2-3, with TRBD2 identical over 13 bases. The ends lost 4 bases at V and 2 bases at J; junction bases unmatched: 6. CDR3 length: 17 amino acids. Germline values: CDR1 MNHEY, CDR2 SVGEGT. CDR3 residues: CASSSWTSGSDTDTQYF. DNA for the CDR3: TGTGCCAGCAGTTCCTGGACTAGCGGGAGTGACACAGATACGCAGTATTTT.

The chain employs TRBV3-1 and TRBJ2-3, with TRBD2 matching over 8 bases. The length of the CDR3 is 16 residues. Germline V gene sequence: CDR1 LGHDT, CDR2 YNNKEL (reference sequence). The V and J ends lost 0 bases and 4 bases, in that order; junction bases with no gene match: 6. The CDR3 nucleotides read TGTGCCAGCAGCCAAGATTCCCCGGGGGGGGCAGATACGCAGTATTTT. Translating gives CASSQDSPGGADTQYF.

The J gene is TRBJ2-2, the V gene TRBV28; D is undetermined. Germline V CDR1 and CDR2: MDHEN, SYDVKM. Trimming stripped 6 bases from V and 2 bases from J, with 13 bases between. This CDR3 comprises 15 residues. CDR3 loop: CASRTVGVNTGELFF. In DNA, the CDR3 is TGTGCCAGCAGGACGGTTGGGGTCAACACCGGGGAGCTGTTTTTT.

The CDR3 nucleotides are TGCAGTGCACGGGAGGACGGCCACGAGCAGTACTTC. Protein sequence: CSAREDGHEQYF. J is TRBJ2-7 and V is TRBV20-1; 7 bases fit TRBD2. Trimming cost V 6 bases and J 5 bases; bases outside gene matches: 7. Germline V gives CDR1 DFQATT, CDR2 SNEGSKA (reference sequence). The CDR3 covers 12 residues.

The chain uses TRBV28 and TRBJ2-5, with TRBD2 matching 7 bases. CDR1 is MDHEN and CDR2 is SYDVKM in the germline V gene. CDR3 length: 16 amino acids. V shed 6 bases, J shed 1 base, and the junction held 11 bases outside the gene matches. The CDR3 DNA reads as TGTGCCAGCAGGATGGTCCTAGCGGACCTCCAAGAGACCCAGTACTTC. Its protein is CASRMVLADLQETQYF.

This clonotype has more than one count but fewer than ten. The gene calls are TRBV12-3 or TRBV12-4 and TRBJ2-1; 9 positions agree with TRBD2. There are 15 residues in the CDR3. V lost 6 bases and J lost 10; bases outside the gene matches: 13. CDR3 in amino acids: CASRSPGLAGREQFF. CDR3 sequence (DNA): TGTGCCAGCAGGTCGCCGGGACTAGCCGGCAGGGAGCAGTTCTTC.

This clonotype was found once. The chain joins TRBV18 to TRBJ1-1; D not resolved. V was trimmed by 3 bases and J by 7 bases, leaving 9 bases between them. Germline V gene lookup returns CDR1 KGHSH and CDR2 LQKENI. The CDR3 covers 12 residues. The CDR3 reads CASSPRPSEAFF. The CDR3 DNA is TGTGCCAGCTCACCCCGACCGAGTGAAGCTTTCTTT.

This clonotype was observed many times. The chain couples TRBV3-1 to TRBJ2-1, with TRBD2 matching over 10 bases. CDR1 LGHDT and CDR2 YNNKEL come from the germline V gene (reference sequence). V lost 10 bases to trimming and J lost 10 bases; unmatched junction nucleotides: 19. The CDR3 length is 16 residues. The CDR3 is CATDKAGGPGIREQFF. CDR3 DNA sequence: TGTGCCACCGACAAAGCGGGAGGGCCGGGAATAAGGGAGCAGTTCTTC.

The table lists this clonotype with a few counts. The chain links TRBV6-2 or TRBV6-3 to TRBJ1-4; 7 nucleotides match TRBD1. J gave up 0 bases and V 0 bases, and 1 base lay outside the gene matches. The germline CDR1 and CDR2 sequences are MNHEY and SVGEGT. This CDR3 has 16 residues. CDR3 DNA: TGTGCCAGCAGTTACTCCAGGGGGACAACTAATGAAAAACTGTTTTTT. The encoded protein is CASSYSRGTTNEKLFF.

This rearrangement joins TRBV12-3 or TRBV12-4 to TRBJ2-3; the D is unclear. The ends were cut back, 3 bases at V and 0 bases at J, with 7 bases in the middle. The CDR3 loop spans 14 amino acids. In DNA, the CDR3 is TGTGCCAGCAGTTTTTCGGAGAGCACAGATACGCAGTATTTT. Its translation: CASSFSESTDTQYF.

As concerns this clonotype: The junction shows a germline mismatch at one end, possibly a read error. V gene TRBV4-2 combines with J gene TRBJ2-1, with 7 bases identical to TRBD2. The CDR3 totals 16 residues. Germline CDR1 and CDR2: LGHNA and YNFKEQ. The CDR3 region is CVSSQHHAGEGNEQFF. Here the CDR3 DNA reads TGTGTCAGCAGCCAACACCATGCGGGAGAGGGCAATGAGCAGTTCTTC.

This clonotype was found many times. The chain recombines TRBV28 with TRBJ2-2, with D tentatively TRBD1 (5 bases). The germline V and J ends were trimmed by 3 bases and 4 bases, with 15 bases remaining between them. There are 16 residues in the CDR3. Looked up from germline, CDR1 is MDHEN and CDR2 is SYDVKM. CDR3 sequence (DNA): TGTGCCAGCAGTTTCTCCCAGGGTATGGGCACCGGGGAGCTGTTTTTT. Amino acid sequence: CASSFSQGMGTGELFF.

The chain links TRBV9 to TRBJ2-3, with D possibly being TRBD1 (6 bases). The CDR3 has 18 amino acids. Germline V gene lookup returns CDR1 SGDLS and CDR2 YYNGEE. The V and J ends lost 4 bases and 4 bases respectively, with 25 bases between them. The CDR3 nucleotides read TGTGCCAGCAGCCCCCGCCGACGGGCAGGGGTCGGCTCAGATACGCAGTATTTT. Its protein product is CASSPRRRAGVGSDTQYF.

The count of this clonotype is one. The chain is built from TRBV12-3 or TRBV12-4 and TRBJ2-1, with TRBD2 matching 7 bases. V was pared by 4 bases and J by 10 bases, with 7 bases of the junction left unmatched. The CDR3 totals 13 residues. The chain's CDR3 is CASSSTGLSEQFF. The CDR3 region has the DNA TGTGCCAGCAGTTCCACGGGACTATCCGAGCAGTTCTTC.